This T cell receptor (beta chain) originates from a study of CD8 T cells in ankylosing spondylitis (dated by TCRdb to 2016 to 2017). Background for the entire study: T cell receptor beta repertoires were profiled in healthy donors and ankylosing spondylitis patients so that disease-linked TCR variants could be found. The full study cohort comprised 25 ankylosing spondylitis patients and over a hundred healthy donors. Peripheral blood was sampled, and synovial fluid was additionally collected from ankylosing spondylitis patients.

Instrument used: Illumina HiSeq 2500. TCR beta libraries were prepared by quantitative 5'-RACE with molecular barcodes. Per the authors' processing: A new computational method based on a probabilistic model of VDJ rearrangement was used to identify disease-linked TCR variants. TCRdb took the public reads, trimmed them with fastp at Q25, ran MiXCR for clone calling and kept in-frame beta chains. Here each entry gathers all rows of one CDR3 protein and keeps the most common genes and DNA. These V and J calls derive from TCRdb rather than the authors' analysis. The table for this sample lists roughly 230,000 distinct CDR3 sequences; over 15% of them were counted only once. The top ten constitute around 32% of the sample. The sample holds a few counts of this clonotype. Which antigen it targets is not known. It has no much larger one-base neighbor in the sample; base qualities were not kept. Trimming at the junction amounts to 2 bases on V and 1 base on J, and the germline ends lie 8 bases apart. Reading from cysteine to phenylalanine, the CDR3 counts 15 amino acids. Here the CDR3 DNA is all that survives: 45 bases in frame from base 1. Taken from the germline V gene, the CDR1 and CDR2 loops are MNHEY and SVGAGI.

Broader findings and caveats from the paper: A TCR beta motif of 8 or 9 highly homologous amino acid variants appeared characteristic of blood from ankylosing spondylitis patients. According to the report, matched synovial fluid samples from ankylosing spondylitis patients were significantly enriched for the disease-linked clones. Some motif variants were previously reported in synovial fluid and blood of reactive arthritis patients, suggesting common disease-initiation mechanisms. The disease-linked clones had a CD8+ phenotype and were found at relatively low frequencies in peripheral blood.

The receptor's source is a male donor with ankylosing spondylitis or in good health (not recorded which). The rearranged segments are TRBV6-5 and TRBJ2-2; no D gene is confidently identified. The sample taken for sequencing was blood, either unsorted or a sorted T cell fraction (not recorded which). The nucleotides read TGTGCCAGCAGTTACGTGCCAATGAACACCGGGGAGCTGTTTTTT. It translates to CASSYVPMNTGELFF.